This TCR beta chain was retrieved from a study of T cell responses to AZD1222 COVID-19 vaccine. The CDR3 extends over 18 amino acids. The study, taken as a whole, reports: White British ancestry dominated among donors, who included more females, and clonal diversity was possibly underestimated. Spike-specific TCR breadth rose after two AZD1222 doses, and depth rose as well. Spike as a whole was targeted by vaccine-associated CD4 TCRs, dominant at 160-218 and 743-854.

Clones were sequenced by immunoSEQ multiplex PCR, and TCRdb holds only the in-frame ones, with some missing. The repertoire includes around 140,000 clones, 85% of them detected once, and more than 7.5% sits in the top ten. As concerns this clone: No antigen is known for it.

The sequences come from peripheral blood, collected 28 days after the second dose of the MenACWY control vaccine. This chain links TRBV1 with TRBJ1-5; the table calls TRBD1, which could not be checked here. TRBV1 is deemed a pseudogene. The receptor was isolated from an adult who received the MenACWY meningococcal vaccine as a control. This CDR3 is CTSSQDVEGQGACQPQHF. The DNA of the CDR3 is TGCACCAGCAGCCAAGATGTCGAGGGACAGGGGGCTTGTCAGCCCCAGCATTTT.